A single sample is the source of the 25 T cell receptor beta chains below, sequenced in a study of OX40 agonist ivuxolimab in advanced cancers. Assay used: immunoSEQ multiplex PCR; TCRdb lists only in-frame clones, some missing. The sample records 100,000 to 150,000 clones, 80% to 95% being singletons. The material was CD4+ or CD8+ T cells sorted from blood, obtained in a trial of the OX40 agonist ivuxolimab. The origin of the receptors is an adult with an advanced solid tumor such as melanoma, head and neck, liver or kidney cancer.

This chain links TRBV6-5 with TRBJ1-1; no clear D gene. The V end lost 6 bases, the J end lost 4 bases, and 12 bases lay between the germline ends. Germline V gene lookup returns CDR1 MNHEY and CDR2 SVGAGI. This CDR3 contains 13 residues. DNA for the CDR3: TGTGCCAGCAGGAATCCGGGAGGCACTGAAGCTTTCTTT. Translating gives CASRNPGGTEAFF.

This rearrangement joins TRBV6-6 to TRBJ1-1; D uncertain. Germline V gene lookup returns CDR1 MNHNY and CDR2 SVGAGI (reference sequence). Trimming shortened V by 7 bases and J by 0 bases, and 9 bases separated the two germline ends. The CDR3 is 13 amino acids. This CDR3 reads CASTQVLNTEAFF. Here the CDR3 DNA reads TGTGCCAGCACTCAGGTATTGAACACTGAAGCTTTCTTT.

The rearrangement joins TRBV27 to TRBJ1-3; the D gene is possibly TRBD1 (5 bases). This CDR3 has 16 residues. The germline V gene encodes CDR1 MNHEY and CDR2 SMNVEV (reference sequence). V lost 5 bases and J 0 bases, leaving 14 bases between the germline ends. Here the CDR3 reads CASSPLDSSSGNTIYF. CDR3 sequence (DNA): TGTGCCAGCAGTCCCCTAGACAGCTCCTCTGGAAACACCATATATTTT.

This clone was picked up a small number of times. The chain uses TRBV2 and TRBJ2-4; D ambiguous. This CDR3 region has 12 residues. V was clipped by 6 bases and J by 14 bases, with 17 bases between them. CDR1 is SNHLY, CDR2 FYNNEI, per germline. Here the CDR3 DNA reads TGTGCCAGCAGGGATGGGCCGGCCCCCGAGTACTTC. This encodes CASRDGPAPEYF.

The chain uses TRBV7-9 and TRBJ2-5; D may be TRBD2 (6 bases). V lost 5 bases and J 2 bases, leaving 18 bases between the germline ends. Per the germline V gene, CDR1 is SEHNR and CDR2 is FQNEAQ (reference sequence). The CDR3 runs to 16 residues. The CDR3 loop reads CASSRGTSTLQETQYF. CDR3 DNA: TGTGCCAGCAGCCGCGGGACTTCAACCCTACAAGAGACCCAGTACTTC.

V usage is TRBV18 and J usage is TRBJ1-1; D gene unclear. V gave up 2 bases and J gave up 1 base, with 8 bases separating them. The length of the CDR3 is 14 residues. CDR1 KGHSH and CDR2 LQKENI come from the germline V gene. The CDR3 DNA follows: TGTGCCAGCTCACCAACGGCTTCGAACACTGAAGCTTTCTTT. Its translation: CASSPTASNTEAFF. The full variable domain, in which reference TRBV18 and TRBJ1-1 provide the parts outside the CDR3, is NAGVMQNPRHLVRRRGQEARLRCSPMKGHSHVYWYRQLPEEGLKFMVYLQKENIIDESGMPKERFSAEFPKEGPSILRIQQVVRGDSAAYFCASSPTASNTEAFFGQGTRLTVV.

The CDR3 is CASSSNPVKNIQYF. The CDR3, as DNA: TGTGCCAGCAGTTCCAACCCGGTCAAAAACATTCAGTACTTC. The genes are TRBV28 and TRBJ2-4; D is uncertain. CDR3 length: 14 residues. Germline V gene lookup returns CDR1 MDHEN and CDR2 SYDVKM. V lost 4 bases, J lost 3 bases, and 10 bases lay in between. Full variable domain (remainder filled in from reference TRBV28 and TRBJ2-4): DVKVTQSSRYLVKRTGEKVFLECVQDMDHENMFWYRQDPGLGLRLIYFSYDVKMKEKGDIPEGYSVSREKKERFSLILESASTNQTSMYLCASSSNPVKNIQYFGAGTRLSVL.

This chain links TRBV30 with TRBJ2-2, with TRBD1 as a possible D gene (5 bases). This CDR3 spans 12 amino acids. CDR1 GTSNPN and CDR2 SVGIG come from the germline V gene (reference sequence). The germline V and J ends were trimmed by 2 bases and 6 bases, with 7 bases remaining between them. CDR3: CAWSRGPGELFF. DNA of the CDR3: TGTGCCTGGAGTAGGGGTCCCGGGGAGCTGTTTTTT.

Remarks on this clone: The junction departs from germline at one end; a sequencing error may be responsible. The chain joins TRBV7-7 to TRBJ2-5; 9 nucleotides align to TRBD1. CDR3 length: 16 amino acids. Per germline, CDR1 SSHAT and CDR2 FNYEAQ (reference sequence). DNA of the CDR3: TGTGCTAGCAGCTTCAGGACAGGGGCAGGCCAAGAGACCCAGTACTTC. Translation: CASSFRTGAGQETQYF.

The chain links TRBV10-3 to TRBJ2-7; D might be TRBD1 (6 bases). The V end was cut by 8 bases, the J end by 2 bases, with 19 bases between. Germline V lookup: CDR1 ENHRY, CDR2 SYGVKD. This CDR3 is 15 amino acids long. The CDR3 region is CAIGTPGTYTYEQYF. Written as DNA, the CDR3 is TGTGCCATCGGAACCCCCGGGACATACACCTACGAGCAGTACTTC.

This chain connects TRBV5-5 to TRBJ1-1, with no clear D. CDR3 length: 15 amino acids. Germline V CDR1 and CDR2: SGHKS, YYEKEE (reference sequence). The ends were cut back, 6 bases at V and 5 bases at J, with 20 bases in the middle. CDR3 sequence reads: CASTQIWSLETEAFF. The CDR3 region has the DNA TGTGCCAGCACCCAGATATGGAGTCTGGAGACTGAAGCTTTCTTT.

The chain links TRBV7-2 to TRBJ2-7; 7 bases are shared with TRBD1. Germline V gene sequence: CDR1 SGHTA, CDR2 FQGNSA. V was pared by 3 bases and J by 2 bases, with 4 bases of the junction left unmatched. The CDR3 spans 14 residues. CDR3 bases: TGTGCCAGCAGCTTGAGGGACAGACCCTACGAGCAGTACTTC. Translating gives CASSLRDRPYEQYF.

The genes are TRBV5-1 and TRBJ1-1; D remains unclear. The germline gives CDR1 SGHRS, CDR2 YFSETQ. Trimming pared 4 bases from V and 0 bases from J, leaving 13 bases between. The CDR3 extends over 15 amino acids. CDR3 DNA: TGCGCCAGCAGCCGGGCGAATATTCTGAACACTGAAGCTTTCTTT. This codes for CASSRANILNTEAFF. Drawing the rest from reference TRBV5-1 and TRBJ1-1, the complete variable domain is KAGVTQTPRYLIKTRGQQVTLSCSPISGHRSVSWYQQTPGQGLQFLFEYFSETQRNKGNFPGRFSGRQFSNSRSEMNVSTLELGDSALYLCASSRANILNTEAFFGQGTRLTVV.

The chain carries TRBV28 and TRBJ1-2, with 7 bases that match TRBD1. J was trimmed by 7 bases and V by 5 bases; bases with no gene match: 10. The germline V gene encodes CDR1 MDHEN and CDR2 SYDVKM. The CDR3 totals 14 residues. The CDR3 nucleotides are TGTGCCAGCAGTCCCGAAGGACAGGCGCTTGGCTACACCTTC. Amino acids: CASSPEGQALGYTF.

The rearrangement uses TRBV9 and TRBJ1-5; TRBD1 agrees at 9 bases. The J segment lost 5 bases and the V segment lost 3 bases, leaving 3 bases of the junction unmatched. The CDR3 length is 14 residues. CDR1 is SGDLS, CDR2 YYNGEE, per germline. The CDR3 bases are TGTGCCAGCAGCGGGGGACAGGGTTATCAGCCCCAGCATTTT. It encodes CASSGGQGYQPQHF. Filled out from reference TRBV9 and TRBJ1-5, the complete variable domain reads DSGVTQTPKHLITATGQRVTLRCSPRSGDLSVYWYQQSLDQGLQFLIQYYNGEERAKGNILERFSAQQFPDLHSELNLSSLELGDSALYFCASSGGQGYQPQHFGDGTRLSIL.

The chain uses TRBV29-1 and TRBJ2-3; maybe TRBD1 (5 bases). V was clipped by 7 bases and J by 2 bases, with 16 bases between them. Germline V gene lookup returns CDR1 SQVTM and CDR2 ANQGSEA. There are 14 residues in the CDR3. The CDR3 loop is CSGPARQITDTQYF. CDR3 sequence (DNA): TGCAGCGGTCCGGCCAGACAGATCACAGATACGCAGTATTTT.

V usage is TRBV2 and J usage is TRBJ1-4, with D uncertain. CDR3 size: 12 residues. The V and J ends lost 5 bases and 3 bases respectively, with 4 bases between them. Germline assignment: CDR1 SNHLY and CDR2 FYNNEI. Written as DNA, the CDR3 is TGTGCCAGCAGTCCGCCTAATGAAAAACTGTTTTTT. Protein: CASSPPNEKLFF. The complete variable domain, with remaining parts taken from reference TRBV2 and TRBJ1-4, reads EPEVTQTPSHQVTQMGQEVILRCVPISNHLYFYWYRQILGQKVEFLVSFYNNEISEKSEIFDDQFSVERPDGSNFTLKIRSTKLEDSAMYFCASSPPNEKLFFGSGTQLSVL.

The gene calls are TRBV2 and TRBJ2-2, with a weak D call TRBD1 (7 bases). This CDR3 is built from 14 residues. Trimming left V 6 bases short and J 5 bases short, with 13 bases between. Germline CDR1 reads SNHLY; CDR2 reads FYNNEI. CDR3 coding DNA: TGTGCCAGCAGCGAACAGGGGAGGACCGGGGAGCTGTTTTTT. This codes for CASSEQGRTGELFF. The full variable domain, in which reference TRBV2 and TRBJ2-2 provide the parts outside the CDR3, is EPEVTQTPSHQVTQMGQEVILRCVPISNHLYFYWYRQILGQKVEFLVSFYNNEISEKSEIFDDQFSVERPDGSNFTLKIRSTKLEDSAMYFCASSEQGRTGELFFGEGSRLTVL.

The chain employs TRBV19 and TRBJ2-1, with 16 positions matching TRBD2. The germline V gene encodes CDR1 LNHDA and CDR2 SQIVND (reference sequence). After removal of 6 bases from V and 7 bases from J, the junction contained 6 bases not matched to a gene. This CDR3 is built from 16 residues. The CDR3 region has the DNA TGTGCCAGTAGATCTCCGGGACTAGCGGGAGGGAATGAGCAGTTCTTC. Its protein product is CASRSPGLAGGNEQFF.

The CDR3 here is CASRTGGWTDTQYF. The CDR3 region has the DNA TGTGCCAGCAGGACAGGGGGCTGGACAGATACGCAGTATTTT. V and J are TRBV6-5 and TRBJ2-3; 10 nucleotides line up with TRBD1. CDR1 MNHEY and CDR2 SVGAGI come from the germline V gene. V lost 6 bases to trimming and J lost 3 bases; unmatched junction nucleotides: 3. The CDR3 consists of 14 residues.

The V and J genes are TRBV9 and TRBJ2-7, with a tentative D call TRBD1 (5 bases). V was shortened by 2 bases and J by 1 base, with 10 bases between the two germline ends. CDR1 SGDLS and CDR2 YYNGEE come from the germline V gene. There are 14 residues in the CDR3. The CDR3 here is CASSVQTESYEQYF. CDR3 nucleotides: TGTGCCAGCAGCGTCCAGACAGAATCCTACGAGCAGTACTTC. The full variable domain, with the rest looked up from reference TRBV9 and TRBJ2-7, is DSGVTQTPKHLITATGQRVTLRCSPRSGDLSVYWYQQSLDQGLQFLIQYYNGEERAKGNILERFSAQQFPDLHSELNLSSLELGDSALYFCASSVQTESYEQYFGPGTRLTVT.

J is TRBJ2-7 and V is TRBV28; 11 nucleotides line up with TRBD2. Germline V lookup: CDR1 MDHEN, CDR2 SYDVKM. Trimming cost V 2 bases and J 0 bases; bases outside gene matches: 0. This CDR3 has 15 residues. The CDR3 region is CASSLLAGGSYEQYF. Written as DNA, the CDR3 is TGTGCCAGCAGTTTACTAGCGGGAGGCTCCTACGAGCAGTACTTC. Full variable domain (remainder filled in from reference TRBV28 and TRBJ2-7): DVKVTQSSRYLVKRTGEKVFLECVQDMDHENMFWYRQDPGLGLRLIYFSYDVKMKEKGDIPEGYSVSREKKERFSLILESASTNQTSMYLCASSLLAGGSYEQYFGPGTRLTVT.

The J gene is TRBJ2-2, the V gene TRBV9; 8 nucleotides agree with TRBD2. V lost 6 bases, J lost 6 bases, and 4 bases stayed unmatched. This CDR3 comprises 13 residues. Germline-derived CDR1 and CDR2 are SGDLS and YYNGEE. The CDR3 loop is CASTGRAAGELFF. CDR3 in DNA: TGTGCCAGCACCGGGAGGGCCGCCGGGGAGCTGTTTTTT.

The gene calls are TRBV6-5 and TRBJ2-1; 9 bases are shared with TRBD2. The CDR3 runs 15 residues. Germline V gene sequence: CDR1 MNHEY, CDR2 SVGAGI. Unmatched junction bases numbered 7, after V lost 3 bases and J lost 7 bases. CDR3 loop: CASSYRLAGKNEQFF. Written as DNA, the CDR3 is TGTGCCAGCAGTTATAGGCTAGCGGGGAAGAATGAGCAGTTCTTC.

The chain uses TRBV5-4 and TRBJ2-7, with TRBD1 matching over 8 bases. The V and J ends lost 5 bases and 2 bases, in that order; junction bases with no gene match: 12. The CDR3 is 16 residues long. Germline V gene sequence: CDR1 SGHNT, CDR2 YYREEE (reference sequence). CDR3 DNA sequence: TGTGCCAGCAGGGCCGGACAGGGTACGGGGCCCTACGAGCAGTACTTC. Translation: CASRAGQGTGPYEQYF.